Presented here are 16 T cell receptor beta chains from one specimen sequenced in a study of blood T cell repertoires in COVID-19. Measured with immunoSEQ multiplex PCR; TCRdb has only the in-frame clones, and not every one. The table shows 210,000 or so clones, with 65% to 85% occurring only once. What was sequenced was peripheral blood. The source of these receptors is a woman aged 30 to 39 with COVID-19, enrolled during active disease.

V gene TRBV21-1 combines with J gene TRBJ2-7; the table's D gene call, TRBD1, was not cross checked with the DNA. TRBV21-1 is termed a pseudogene. The CDR3 covers 14 residues. CDR3 coding DNA: TGTGCCAGCAGCAATCCGGAAAGACAGAGCGAGCAGTACTTC. Protein product: CASSNPERQSEQYF.

This chain links TRBV4-3 with TRBJ2-7; no clear D gene. CDR1 is LGHNA and CDR2 is YSLEER in the germline V gene. CDR3 length equals 12 residues. The V end lost 4 bases, the J end lost 4 bases, and 8 bases lay between the germline ends. CDR3 region: CASSPNGYEQYF. The CDR3 DNA reads as TGCGCCAGCAGCCCCAACGGGTACGAGCAGTACTTC.

The V and J genes are TRBV27 and TRBJ2-1; 14 bases are shared with TRBD2. The CDR3 runs to 16 residues. In germline, CDR1 is MNHEY, CDR2 SMNVEV (reference sequence). V shed 4 bases and J 6 bases; nucleotides not matched to a gene: 5. The DNA for the CDR3 is TGTGCCAGCAGTTCCCGACTAGCGGGAGGGCCCAATGAGCAGTTCTTC. Protein: CASSSRLAGGPNEQFF.

This chain connects TRBV7-2 to TRBJ2-5; 7 bases match TRBD1. With 5 bases clipped from V and 0 bases from J, the junction kept 3 bases outside the gene matches. This CDR3 is built from 14 residues. Germline CDR1 is SGHTA and CDR2 is FQGNSA. The CDR3 region is CASSPGTDQETQYF. The CDR3 DNA sequence: TGTGCCAGCAGCCCTGGGACAGACCAAGAGACCCAGTACTTC.

The V and J genes are TRBV5-4 and TRBJ1-3; 7 nucleotides align to TRBD1. The germline V gene encodes CDR1 SGHNT and CDR2 YYREEE (reference sequence). J gave up 1 base and V 4 bases, and 2 bases lay outside the gene matches. CDR3 length: 14 residues. CDR3 bases: TGTGCCAGCAGCCTACAGGGGTCTGGAAACACCATATATTTT. This encodes CASSLQGSGNTIYF.

The chain has TRBV4-2 and TRBJ2-7; TRBD2 agrees at 7 bases. The CDR3 contains 15 residues. Losses at the gene ends were 0 bases for V and 3 bases for J; bases not matched to a gene: 5. The germline gives CDR1 LGHNA, CDR2 YNFKEQ. CDR3 DNA sequence: TGTGCCAGCAGCCAAGACGAGGCTAGCGGCTACGAGCAGTACTTC. Translated, it gives CASSQDEASGYEQYF.

At least ten counts were recorded for this clone. The gene calls are TRBV11-2 and TRBJ1-5; TRBD1 matches at 7 bases. In germline, CDR1 is SGHAT, CDR2 FQNNGV. The CDR3 is 15 residues long. V lost 5 bases, J lost 3 bases, and 7 bases stayed unmatched. The CDR3 protein is CASSPDRDLNQPQHF. The CDR3 bases are TGTGCCAGCAGCCCCGACAGGGACCTCAATCAGCCCCAGCATTTT.

This chain connects TRBV7-2 to TRBJ2-7; D remains ambiguous. Germline V gene data show CDR1 as SGHTA and CDR2 as FQGNSA. V was pared by 2 bases and J by 3 bases, with 2 bases between. The CDR3 is made up of 11 amino acids. Here the CDR3 reads CASSLYYEQYF. CDR3 sequence (DNA): TGTGCCAGCAGCTTATACTACGAGCAGTACTTC. The variable domain in full, completed from reference TRBV7-2 and TRBJ2-7, reads GAGVSQSPSNKVTEKGKDVELRCDPISGHTALYWYRQSLGQGLEFLIYFQGNSAPDKSGLPSDRFSAERTGGSVSTLTIQRTQQEDSAVYLCASSLYYEQYFGPGTRLTVT.

The J gene is TRBJ2-7, the V gene TRBV5-1; TRBD1 might be the D (7 bases). Between the trimmed V and J ends, which lost 0 bases and 11 bases, there was a span of 18 bases. The CDR3 totals 14 residues. Per germline, CDR1 SGHRS and CDR2 YFSETQ. CDR3 in DNA: TGCGCCAGCAGCTTGGGCGGGACAGTGAGCGTCGAGTACTTC. Amino acids: CASSLGGTVSVEYF.

This clone was seen only a few times. The J gene is TRBJ2-2, the V gene TRBV9; weak D call: TRBD2 (6 bases). Germline V CDR1 and CDR2: SGDLS, YYNGEE. The CDR3 covers 15 residues. Trimming removed 0 bases from V and 8 bases from J, with 14 bases in between. This CDR3 is CASSVAPSARGELFF. In nucleotides, the CDR3 is TGTGCCAGCAGCGTAGCTCCTAGCGCGCGTGGGGAGCTGTTTTTT.

The chain joins TRBV6-5 to TRBJ1-4, with 8 nucleotides matching TRBD1. The CDR3 length is 15 residues. The V gene's germline CDR1 is MNHEY and CDR2 SVGAGI. V gave up 8 bases and J gave up 8 bases; unmatched junction bases: 13. The CDR3 is CASEQGGQEEEKLFF. The DNA of the CDR3 is TGTGCCAGCGAACAGGGGGGGCAAGAAGAGGAAAAACTGTTTTTT.

The chain couples TRBV28 to TRBJ2-7; TRBD1 agrees at 7 bases. The V gene end was trimmed by 4 bases and the J gene end by 3 bases; junction bases not matched to a gene: 6. This CDR3 contains 14 residues. Germline values: CDR1 MDHEN, CDR2 SYDVKM. CDR3 region: CASSSPRQGYEQYF. CDR3 coding DNA: TGTGCCAGCAGTTCCCCGAGACAGGGCTACGAGCAGTACTTC.

This chain connects TRBV7-2 to TRBJ1-6, with 7 bases fitting TRBD1. The length of the CDR3 is 15 residues. Germline trimming cut 5 bases from V and 6 bases from J; bases unmatched to any gene: 7. The germline gives CDR1 SGHTA, CDR2 FQGNSA. The CDR3 reads CASSPGGISNSPLHF. CDR3 in DNA: TGTGCCAGCAGCCCAGGGGGGATTTCTAATTCACCCCTCCACTTT.

The chain carries TRBV19 and TRBJ2-2, with D maybe TRBD1 (5 bases). The CDR3 runs 15 residues. Germline-derived CDR1 and CDR2 are LNHDA and SQIVND (reference sequence). V was cut by 5 bases and J by 4 bases, with 14 bases left in between. The CDR3 DNA sequence: TGTGCCAGTAGTCTGGACACCCCGGGCACCGGGGAGCTGTTTTTT. Protein product: CASSLDTPGTGELFF.

In this sample, this clone turned up once. The chain couples TRBV5-4 to TRBJ2-3; 10 nucleotides match TRBD1. V was pared by 0 bases and J by 2 bases, with 3 bases of the junction left unmatched. The CDR3 runs 16 residues. Looked up from germline, CDR1 is SGHNT and CDR2 is YYREEE (reference sequence). The chain's CDR3 is CASSLGDRGATDTQYF. The CDR3 DNA is TGTGCCAGCAGCTTGGGGGACAGGGGAGCCACAGATACGCAGTATTTT.

The chain uses TRBV2 and TRBJ2-5, with D maybe TRBD2 (6 bases). Looked up from germline, CDR1 is SNHLY and CDR2 is FYNNEI. This CDR3 region has 12 residues. V shed 8 bases and J shed 0 bases, with 7 bases lying between them. The CDR3 DNA reads as TGTGCCAGCGGGAGGTACCAAGAGACCCAGTACTTC. Residues: CASGRYQETQYF.